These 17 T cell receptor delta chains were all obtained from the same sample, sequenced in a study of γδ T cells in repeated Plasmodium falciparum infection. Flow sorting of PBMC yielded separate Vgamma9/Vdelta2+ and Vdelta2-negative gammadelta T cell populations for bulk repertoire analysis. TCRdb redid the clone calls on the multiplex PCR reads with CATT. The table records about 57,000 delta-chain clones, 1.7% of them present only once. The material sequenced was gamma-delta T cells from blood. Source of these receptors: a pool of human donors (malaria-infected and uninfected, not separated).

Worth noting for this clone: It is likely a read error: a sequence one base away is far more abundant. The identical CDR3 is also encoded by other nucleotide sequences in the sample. CDR3 residues: CALGAPFSYLHWGATVKLIF. In DNA, the CDR3 is TGTGCTCTCGGGGCTCCATTTTCCTACTTACACTGGGGGGCCACTGTTAAACTCATCTTT. V and J are TRDV1 and TRDJ1; possibly TRDD3 for D (8 bases). In the absence of a J gene in TCRdb, the DNA was matched to germline to assign it here. The CDR3 has 20 amino acids. Per germline, CDR1 TSWWSYY and CDR2 QGS.

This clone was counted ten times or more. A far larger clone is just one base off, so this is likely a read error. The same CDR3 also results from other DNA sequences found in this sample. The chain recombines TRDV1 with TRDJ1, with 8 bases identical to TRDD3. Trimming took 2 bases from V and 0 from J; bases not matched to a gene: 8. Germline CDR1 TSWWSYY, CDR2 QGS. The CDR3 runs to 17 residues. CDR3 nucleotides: TGTGCTCTTGGGGAAAGAACCTTGGGGGATTACACCGATAAACTCATCTTT. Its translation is CALGERTLGDYTDKLIF.

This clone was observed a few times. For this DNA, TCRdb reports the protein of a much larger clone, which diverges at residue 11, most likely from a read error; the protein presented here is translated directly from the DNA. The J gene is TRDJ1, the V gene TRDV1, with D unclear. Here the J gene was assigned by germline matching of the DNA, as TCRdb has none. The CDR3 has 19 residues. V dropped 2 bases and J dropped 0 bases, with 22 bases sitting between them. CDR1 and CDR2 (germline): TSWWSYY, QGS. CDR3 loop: CALGEKDFTRSSYTDKLIF. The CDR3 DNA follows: TGTGCTCTTGGGGAAAAAGATTTTACTAGATCCTCGTACACCGATAAACTCATCTTT.

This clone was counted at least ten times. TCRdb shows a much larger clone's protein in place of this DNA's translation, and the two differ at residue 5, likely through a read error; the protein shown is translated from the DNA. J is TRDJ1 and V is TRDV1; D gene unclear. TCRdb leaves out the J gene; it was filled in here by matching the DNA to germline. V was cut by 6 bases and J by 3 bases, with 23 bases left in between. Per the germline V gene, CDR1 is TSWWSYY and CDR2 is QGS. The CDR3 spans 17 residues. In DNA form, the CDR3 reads TGTGCTCTTGGAGCAGAGGGTTCCCTGAGATTCGCCGATAAACTCATCTTT. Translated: CALGAEGSLRFADKLIF.

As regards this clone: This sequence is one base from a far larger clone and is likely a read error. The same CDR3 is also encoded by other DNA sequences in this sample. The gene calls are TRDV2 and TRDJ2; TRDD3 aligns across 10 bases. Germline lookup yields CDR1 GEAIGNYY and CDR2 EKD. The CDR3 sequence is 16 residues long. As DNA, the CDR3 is TGTGCCTGTGACACCGGGGGGATACGAGGGACAGCACAACTCTTCTTC. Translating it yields CACDTGGIRGTAQLFF.

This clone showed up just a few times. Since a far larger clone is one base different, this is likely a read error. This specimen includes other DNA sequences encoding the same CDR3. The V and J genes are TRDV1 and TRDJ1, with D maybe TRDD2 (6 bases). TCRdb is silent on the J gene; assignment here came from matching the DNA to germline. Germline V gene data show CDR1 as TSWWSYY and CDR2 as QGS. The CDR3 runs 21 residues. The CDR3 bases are TGTGCCCTTGGGGAATCGCCTTCCGACGTCAATTCCTCCGAGTACACCGATAAACTCATCTTT. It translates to CALGESPSDVNSSEYTDKLIF.

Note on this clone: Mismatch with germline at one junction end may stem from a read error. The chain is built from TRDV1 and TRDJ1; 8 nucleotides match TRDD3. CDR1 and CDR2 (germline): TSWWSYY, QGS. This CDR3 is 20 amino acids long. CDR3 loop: CSGAYLPSYDLWGNTDKLIF. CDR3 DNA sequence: TGCTCTGGGGCGTACCTCCCGTCCTACGACCTCTGGGGGAACACCGATAAACTCATCTTT.

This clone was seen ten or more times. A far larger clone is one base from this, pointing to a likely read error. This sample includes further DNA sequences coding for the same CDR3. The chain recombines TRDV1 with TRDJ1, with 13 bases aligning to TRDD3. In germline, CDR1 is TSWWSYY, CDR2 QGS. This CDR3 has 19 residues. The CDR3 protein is CALNHKANWGIRPTDKLIF. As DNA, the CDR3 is TGTGCCCTCAATCACAAGGCAAACTGGGGGATACGGCCCACCGATAAACTCATCTTT.

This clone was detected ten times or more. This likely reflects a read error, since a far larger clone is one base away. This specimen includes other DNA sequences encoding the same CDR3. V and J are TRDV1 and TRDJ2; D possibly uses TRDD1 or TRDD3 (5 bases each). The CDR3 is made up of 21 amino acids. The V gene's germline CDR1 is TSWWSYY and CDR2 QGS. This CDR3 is CALGEESYHEMGKGETAQLFF. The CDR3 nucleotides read TGTGCTCTTGGGGAAGAGTCGTACCATGAAATGGGCAAAGGGGAGACAGCACAGCTCTTCTTT.

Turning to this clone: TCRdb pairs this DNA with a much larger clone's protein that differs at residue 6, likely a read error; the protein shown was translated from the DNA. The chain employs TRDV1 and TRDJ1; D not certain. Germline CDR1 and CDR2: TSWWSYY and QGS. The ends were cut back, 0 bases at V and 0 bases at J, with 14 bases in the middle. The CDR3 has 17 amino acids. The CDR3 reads CALGELKGAQYTDKLIF. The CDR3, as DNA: TGTGCTCTTGGGGAACTCAAGGGAGCCCAGTACACCGATAAACTCATCTTT.

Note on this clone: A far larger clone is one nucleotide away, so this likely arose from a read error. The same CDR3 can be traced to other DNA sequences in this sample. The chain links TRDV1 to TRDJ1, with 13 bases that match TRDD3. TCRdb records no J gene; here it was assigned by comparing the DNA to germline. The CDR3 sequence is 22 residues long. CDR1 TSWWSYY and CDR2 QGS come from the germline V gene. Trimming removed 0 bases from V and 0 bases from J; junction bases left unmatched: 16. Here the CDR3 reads CALGELRRYWGIRYPNTDKLIF. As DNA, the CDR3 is TGTGCTCTTGGGGAACTGCGGCGATACTGGGGGATACGCTATCCTAACACCGATAAACTCATCTTT.

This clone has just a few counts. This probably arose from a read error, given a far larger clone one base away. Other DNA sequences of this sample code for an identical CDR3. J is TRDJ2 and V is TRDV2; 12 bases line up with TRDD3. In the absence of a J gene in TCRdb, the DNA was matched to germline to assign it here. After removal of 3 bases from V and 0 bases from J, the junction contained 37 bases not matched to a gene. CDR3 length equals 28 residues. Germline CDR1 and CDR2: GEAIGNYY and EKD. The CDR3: CACDSTSPPTGGSLGDTRIPALTAQLFF. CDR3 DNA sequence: TGTGCCTGTGACTCGACCTCGCCTCCTACGGGGGGATCACTGGGGGATACACGTATCCCGGCTTTGACAGCACAACTCTTCTTT.

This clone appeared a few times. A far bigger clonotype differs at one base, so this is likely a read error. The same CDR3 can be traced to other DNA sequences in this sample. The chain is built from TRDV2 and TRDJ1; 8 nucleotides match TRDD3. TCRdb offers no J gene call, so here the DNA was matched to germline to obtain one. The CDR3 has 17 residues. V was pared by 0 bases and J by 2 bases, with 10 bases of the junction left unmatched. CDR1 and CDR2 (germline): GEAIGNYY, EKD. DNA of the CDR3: TGTGCCTGTGACACCCTAGCCCGGGGGGATAATACCGATAAACTCATCTTT. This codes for CACDTLARGDNTDKLIF.

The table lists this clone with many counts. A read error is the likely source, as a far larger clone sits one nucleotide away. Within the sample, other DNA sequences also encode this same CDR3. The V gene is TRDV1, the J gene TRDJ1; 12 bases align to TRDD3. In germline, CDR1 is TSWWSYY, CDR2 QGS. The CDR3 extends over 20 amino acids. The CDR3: CALGELILSLWGIRPDKLIF. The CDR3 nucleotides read TGTGCCCTTGGGGAACTGATCCTCTCCCTCTGGGGGATACGACCCGATAAACTCATCTTT.

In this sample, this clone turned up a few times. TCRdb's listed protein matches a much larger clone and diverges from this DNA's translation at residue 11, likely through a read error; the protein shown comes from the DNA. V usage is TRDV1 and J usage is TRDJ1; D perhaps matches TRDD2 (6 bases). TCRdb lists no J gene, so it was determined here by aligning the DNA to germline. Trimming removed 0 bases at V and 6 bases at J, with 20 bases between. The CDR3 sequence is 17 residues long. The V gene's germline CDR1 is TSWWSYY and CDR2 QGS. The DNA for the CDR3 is TGTGCTCTTGGGGAACTCAATCCTACACTGGAGACCAATAAACTCATCTTT. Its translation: CALGELNPTLETNKLIF.

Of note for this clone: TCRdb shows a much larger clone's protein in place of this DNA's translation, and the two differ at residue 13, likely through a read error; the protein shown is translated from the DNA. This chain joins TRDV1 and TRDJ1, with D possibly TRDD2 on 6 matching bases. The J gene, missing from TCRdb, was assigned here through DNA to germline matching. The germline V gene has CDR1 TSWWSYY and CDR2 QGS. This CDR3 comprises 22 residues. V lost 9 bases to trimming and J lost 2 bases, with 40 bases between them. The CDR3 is CALGKTPFFLTNSASPTDKLIF. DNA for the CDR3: TGTGCTCTCGGGAAGACCCCATTCTTCCTCACCAATTCAGCGTCTCCAACCGATAAACTCATCTTT.

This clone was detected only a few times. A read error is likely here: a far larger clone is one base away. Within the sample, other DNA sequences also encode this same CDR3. CDR3 DNA: TGTGCCTGTGACTCAACCCAATCAACTCACACCGATAAACTCATCTTT. Its translation: CACDSTQSTHTDKLIF. V and J are TRDV2 and TRDJ1; D is uncertain. Here the J gene was assigned by germline matching of the DNA, as TCRdb has none. The CDR3 totals 16 residues. Germline CDR1 reads GEAIGNYY; CDR2 reads EKD. The ends were cut back, 3 bases at V and 0 bases at J, with 16 bases in the middle.